A selection of T cell receptor beta chains follows, all from one sample in a study of blood T cells in healthy people across ages. One entry per CDR3 protein results from TCRdb running MiXCR on the 5' RACE reads. The sample contains 1,100,000 or so distinct CDR3 sequences, 40% to 50% of which appear only once. Input material: blood. All receptors derive from a woman aged 55-69 years in good health. Both conserved end residues are part of each CDR3. Fields, in order: V gene, clone size, D gene, J gene, CDR3 DNA, CDR3 protein. A D gene is named only where the DNA matches it firmly. A clone size is listed for some rows: how often the clone was seen (once, few, many), or a class if it is expanded.

V gene: TRBV5-1; clone size: NA; D gene: TRBD1; J gene: TRBJ2-4; CDR3 DNA: TGCGCCAGCAGCTTGGGACAGGGGTTAGGCAAAAACATTCAGTACTTC; CDR3 protein: CASSLGQGLGKNIQYF
V gene: TRBV6-6; clone size: few; D gene: NA; J gene: TRBJ2-1; CDR3 DNA: TGTGCCAGCAATCAACGCGGGTACAATGAGCAGTTCTTC; CDR3 protein: CASNQRGYNEQFF
V gene: TRBV20-1; clone size: NA; D gene: TRBD2; J gene: TRBJ2-1; CDR3 DNA: TGCAGTGCTGGGCGGGAGATGGATGAGCAGTTCTTC; CDR3 protein: CSAGREMDEQFF
V gene: TRBV12-3/TRBV12-4; clone size: NA; D gene: TRBD2; J gene: TRBJ2-1; CDR3 DNA: TGTGCCAGCAGTTCCCGACCTCTAGCGGGTCGTGACACTGAGCAGTTCTTC; CDR3 protein: CASSSRPLAGRDTEQFF
V gene: TRBV9; clone size: NA; D gene: TRBD2; J gene: TRBJ2-5; CDR3 DNA: TGTGCCAGCAGCCCAAGCGGGAGGGGCGTTGAGCAGTACTTC; CDR3 protein: CASSPSGRGVEQYF
V gene: TRBV5-5; clone size: NA; D gene: NA; J gene: TRBJ2-3; CDR3 DNA: TGTGCCAGCAGCGTGGATAACGGATTTGGTACGCAGTATTTT; CDR3 protein: CASSVDNGFGTQYF
V gene: TRBV12-3/TRBV12-4; clone size: NA; D gene: NA; J gene: TRBJ2-7; CDR3 DNA: TGTGCCAGCAGTCCCGATCAGATTAGCGAGCAGTACTTC; CDR3 protein: CASSPDQISEQYF
V gene: TRBV20-1; clone size: NA; D gene: NA; J gene: TRBJ2-7; CDR3 DNA: TGCAGTGCTAGAGAGCAGGGCCTCTACGAGCAGTACTTC; CDR3 protein: CSAREQGLYEQYF
V gene: TRBV6-1; clone size: NA; D gene: NA; J gene: TRBJ2-7; CDR3 DNA: TGTGCCAGCGCCGGTGCGGTGTCTTACGAGCAGTACTTC; CDR3 protein: CASAGAVSYEQYF
V gene: TRBV7-3; clone size: NA; D gene: NA; J gene: TRBJ2-7; CDR3 DNA: TGTGCCAGCAGCTTAATGGCCAGACCCTACGAGCAGTACTTC; CDR3 protein: CASSLMARPYEQYF
V gene: TRBV20-1; clone size: NA; D gene: NA; J gene: TRBJ2-1; CDR3 DNA: TGCAGTGCTGGAGGGGGCCACTACAATGAGCAGTTCTTC; CDR3 protein: CSAGGGHYNEQFF
V gene: TRBV5-1; clone size: few; D gene: NA; J gene: TRBJ2-3; CDR3 DNA: TGCGCCAGCAGCTTTACGAGTGTAGTGGATACGCAGTATTTT; CDR3 protein: CASSFTSVVDTQYF
V gene: TRBV5-1; clone size: NA; D gene: NA; J gene: TRBJ1-1; CDR3 DNA: TGCGCCAGCAGCTTGACAGGGAGGCGGACTGAAGCTTTCTTT; CDR3 protein: CASSLTGRRTEAFF
V gene: TRBV25-1; clone size: few; D gene: TRBD2; J gene: TRBJ2-7; CDR3 DNA: TGTGCCAGCACCGGACTAGCGGGCGTCTCCTACGAGCAGTACTTC; CDR3 protein: CASTGLAGVSYEQYF
V gene: TRBV18; clone size: once; D gene: TRBD1; J gene: TRBJ2-5; CDR3 DNA: TGTGCCAGCTCACCACCGGGGGACAGTATCCGCGAGACCCAGTACTTC; CDR3 protein: CASSPPGDSIRETQYF
V gene: TRBV7-9; clone size: NA; D gene: NA; J gene: TRBJ2-1; CDR3 DNA: TGTGCCAGCAGTTTGCGCCCCAATGAGCAGTTCTTC; CDR3 protein: CASSLRPNEQFF
V gene: TRBV2; clone size: few; D gene: NA; J gene: TRBJ2-7; CDR3 DNA: TGTGCCAGCAGTGAAGCGGGGACACGGCCAGGCGAGCAGTACTTC; CDR3 protein: CASSEAGTRPGEQYF
V gene: TRBV20-1; clone size: few; D gene: TRBD1; J gene: TRBJ2-7; CDR3 DNA: TGCAGTGCGGACCGGGACAGGGGGGACGAGCAGTACTTC; CDR3 protein: CSADRDRGDEQYF
V gene: TRBV14; clone size: few; D gene: NA; J gene: TRBJ2-7; CDR3 DNA: TGTGCCAGCAGCGACGAGCAGTACTTC; CDR3 protein: CASSDEQYF
V gene: TRBV6-1; clone size: NA; D gene: TRBD2; J gene: TRBJ2-5; CDR3 DNA: TGTGCCAGCAGGGAACTAGCGGGAGTGGATGAGCAGTACTTC; CDR3 protein: CASRELAGVDEQYF
V gene: TRBV28; clone size: many; D gene: NA; J gene: TRBJ2-6; CDR3 DNA: TGTGCCAGCACTGGGGCCAACGTCCTGACTTTC; CDR3 protein: CASTGANVLTF
V gene: TRBV9; clone size: few; D gene: NA; J gene: TRBJ2-1; CDR3 DNA: TGTGCCAGCAGCGCGACTGACAATGAGCAGTTCTTC; CDR3 protein: CASSATDNEQFF
V gene: TRBV9; clone size: NA; D gene: NA; J gene: TRBJ1-6; CDR3 DNA: TGTGCCAGCAGCGTAGCTGGGCTGAATTCACCCCTCCACTTT; CDR3 protein: CASSVAGLNSPLHF
V gene: TRBV10-3; clone size: NA; D gene: NA; J gene: TRBJ2-1; CDR3 DNA: TGTGCCATCAGTGAAGTCCAACCCAGGGGCTACAATGAGCAGTTCTTC; CDR3 protein: CAISEVQPRGYNEQFF
V gene: TRBV7-9; clone size: NA; D gene: TRBD2; J gene: TRBJ2-7; CDR3 DNA: TGTGCCAGCAGCTTAGGTGGGACTAGCGCCTACGAGCAGTACTTC; CDR3 protein: CASSLGGTSAYEQYF
V gene: TRBV6-2/TRBV6-3; clone size: NA; D gene: NA; J gene: TRBJ2-5; CDR3 DNA: TGTGCCAGCAGCCGGGACGTTCTGGAGACCCAGTACTTC; CDR3 protein: CASSRDVLETQYF
V gene: TRBV28; clone size: NA; D gene: NA; J gene: TRBJ2-7; CDR3 DNA: TGTGCCAGCCCCTCTAAACGGAGCTCCTACGAGCAGTACTTC; CDR3 protein: CASPSKRSSYEQYF
V gene: TRBV5-1; clone size: NA; D gene: NA; J gene: TRBJ2-5; CDR3 DNA: TGCGCCAGCAGGTTGAACCCTAAAGAGACCCAGTACTTC; CDR3 protein: CASRLNPKETQYF
V gene: TRBV4-1; clone size: NA; D gene: NA; J gene: TRBJ1-5; CDR3 DNA: TGCGCCAGCAGTCGGGGCCCCGGGGGGCTTAGTCAGCCCCAGCATTTT; CDR3 protein: CASSRGPGGLSQPQHF
V gene: TRBV11-2; clone size: NA; D gene: TRBD2; J gene: TRBJ2-7; CDR3 DNA: TGTGCCAGCAGCAATAGAGCGGGAGGGTACGAGCAGTACTTC; CDR3 protein: CASSNRAGGYEQYF
V gene: TRBV7-9; clone size: NA; D gene: TRBD1; J gene: TRBJ2-3; CDR3 DNA: TGTGCCGGCAGCCTCCGGACAGGAATTAGCACAGATACGCAGTATTTT; CDR3 protein: CAGSLRTGISTDTQYF
V gene: TRBV6-5; clone size: few; D gene: NA; J gene: TRBJ1-5; CDR3 DNA: TGTGCCAGCAGACAGGGAGAAAGCAATCAGCCCCAGCATTTT; CDR3 protein: CASRQGESNQPQHF
V gene: TRBV3-1; clone size: NA; D gene: NA; J gene: TRBJ1-5; CDR3 DNA: TGTGCCAGCAGCCAAGAACCGGGCAATCACCCCCAGCATTTT; CDR3 protein: CASSQEPGNHPQHF
V gene: TRBV29-1; clone size: few; D gene: NA; J gene: TRBJ2-7; CDR3 DNA: TGCAGCGCACAATCAATCGTCGAGCAGTACTTC; CDR3 protein: CSAQSIVEQYF
V gene: TRBV20-1; clone size: NA; D gene: NA; J gene: TRBJ2-7; CDR3 DNA: TGCAGTGCTAGAGATATCCGGGCAGGCACTGTGGGGGTGCGGTACTTC; CDR3 protein: CSARDIRAGTVGVRYF
V gene: TRBV11-2; clone size: few; D gene: NA; J gene: TRBJ2-5; CDR3 DNA: TGTGCCAGCAGCTTAGACAACCCAACTCAAGAGACCCAGTACTTC; CDR3 protein: CASSLDNPTQETQYF
V gene: TRBV3-1; clone size: few; D gene: NA; J gene: TRBJ1-2; CDR3 DNA: TGTGCCAGCAGCCCATGGACCTCAGAAGGCGGCTACACCTTC; CDR3 protein: CASSPWTSEGGYTF
V gene: TRBV3-1; clone size: few; D gene: NA; J gene: TRBJ2-1; CDR3 DNA: TGTGCCAGCAGCCATTGGCTACAGAGGGTCCCCGGCTCCTACAATGAGCAGTTCTTC; CDR3 protein: CASSHWLQRVPGSYNEQFF
V gene: TRBV6-6; clone size: few; D gene: TRBD1; J gene: TRBJ2-5; CDR3 DNA: TGTGCCAGCAGTTCAGGGACAGCCGAGGGGACCCAGTACTTC; CDR3 protein: CASSSGTAEGTQYF
V gene: TRBV7-2; clone size: NA; D gene: TRBD2; J gene: TRBJ2-5; CDR3 DNA: TGTGCCAGCAGCTTAGTGGGCAACGGGAGGGTGAAGCAAGAGACCCAGTACTTC; CDR3 protein: CASSLVGNGRVKQETQYF
V gene: TRBV24-1; clone size: NA; D gene: NA; J gene: TRBJ1-5; CDR3 DNA: TGTGCCTACTCTGGCGGGGAACGGCAGCCCCAGCATTTT; CDR3 protein: CAYSGGERQPQHF
V gene: TRBV29-1; clone size: few; D gene: TRBD1; J gene: TRBJ1-1; CDR3 DNA: TGCAGCGTTGAGGGCTCTAGGACGGGACAGCGGCTTATGAACACTGAAGCTTTCTTT; CDR3 protein: CSVEGSRTGQRLMNTEAFF
V gene: TRBV30; clone size: few; D gene: NA; J gene: TRBJ2-6; CDR3 DNA: TGTGCCTGGAGTGCCCCACAGGGACCCGGGGCCAACGTCCTGACTTTC; CDR3 protein: CAWSAPQGPGANVLTF
V gene: TRBV9; clone size: few; D gene: TRBD1; J gene: TRBJ2-7; CDR3 DNA: TGTGCCAGCAGCCAAAAGGGGGCTGACAACGAGCAGTACTTC; CDR3 protein: CASSQKGADNEQYF
V gene: TRBV5-6; clone size: NA; D gene: TRBD1; J gene: TRBJ1-5; CDR3 DNA: TGTGCCAGCAGCTTGGGGACAGGGGGTAGCAATCAGCCCCAGCATTTT; CDR3 protein: CASSLGTGGSNQPQHF
V gene: TRBV20-1; clone size: NA; D gene: NA; J gene: TRBJ2-7; CDR3 DNA: TGCAGTGCTGGGCACGGGATGTCCTACGAGCAGTACTTC; CDR3 protein: CSAGHGMSYEQYF
V gene: TRBV11-2; clone size: NA; D gene: NA; J gene: TRBJ1-1; CDR3 DNA: TGTGCCAGCAGCTTAGCTACCCTCAACACTGAAGCTTTCTTT; CDR3 protein: CASSLATLNTEAFF
V gene: TRBV12-3/TRBV12-4; clone size: NA; D gene: NA; J gene: TRBJ2-3; CDR3 DNA: TGTGCCAGCAGTTTGACCCGGGACAAAGACACAGATACGCAGTATTTT; CDR3 protein: CASSLTRDKDTDTQYF
V gene: TRBV5-1; clone size: NA; D gene: TRBD2; J gene: TRBJ2-1; CDR3 DNA: TGCGCCAGCAGCTCAGGGACTAGCGGGAGGGCCTCTTATGAGCAGTTCTTC; CDR3 protein: CASSSGTSGRASYEQFF
V gene: TRBV18; clone size: few; D gene: NA; J gene: TRBJ2-3; CDR3 DNA: TGTGCCAGCTCACCCGTTGTTGCAGATACGCAGTATTTT; CDR3 protein: CASSPVVADTQYF